This T cell receptor beta chain was sequenced in a study of T cell changes during pregnancy in multiple sclerosis. This clone was observed a single time. Profiling relied on immunoSEQ multiplex PCR, and the TCRdb table lists in-frame clones only, not all of them. The table has 40,000 or so clones, roughly 91% seen once. The TCR originated in a female donor with multiple sclerosis, enrolled in a pregnancy study. Sequencing was performed on CD8+ T cells from peripheral blood mononuclear cells, taken in the second trimester of pregnancy.

The CDR3: CASSPHGTVYLNYGYTF. The CDR3 nucleotides read TGTGCCAGCAGCCCCCACGGGACAGTCTACCTTAACTATGGCTACACCTTC. This chain connects TRBV7-2 to TRBJ1-2; 7 positions agree with TRBD1. CDR1 and CDR2 from the germline V gene are SGHTA and FQGNSA. The CDR3 runs 17 residues. Germline trimming cut 5 bases from V and 1 base from J; bases unmatched to any gene: 13.